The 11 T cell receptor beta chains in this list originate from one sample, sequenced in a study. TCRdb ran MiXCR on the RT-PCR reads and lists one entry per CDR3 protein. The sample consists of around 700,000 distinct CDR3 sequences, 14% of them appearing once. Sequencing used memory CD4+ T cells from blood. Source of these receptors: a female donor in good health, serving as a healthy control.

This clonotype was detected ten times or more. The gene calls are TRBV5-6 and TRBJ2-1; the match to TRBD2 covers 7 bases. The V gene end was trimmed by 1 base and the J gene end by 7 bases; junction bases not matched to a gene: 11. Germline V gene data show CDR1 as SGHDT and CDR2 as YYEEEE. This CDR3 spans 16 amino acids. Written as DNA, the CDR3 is TGTGCCAGCAGCTTGTATGGGGGAGGGCTGGTGAATGAGCAGTTCTTC. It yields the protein CASSLYGGGLVNEQFF. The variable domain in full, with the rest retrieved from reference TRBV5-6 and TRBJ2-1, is DAGVTQSPTHLIKTRGQQVTLRCSPKSGHDTVSWYQQALGQGPQFIFQYYEEEERQRGNFPDRFSGHQFPNYSSELNVNALLLGDSALYLCASSLYGGGLVNEQFFGPGTRLTVL.

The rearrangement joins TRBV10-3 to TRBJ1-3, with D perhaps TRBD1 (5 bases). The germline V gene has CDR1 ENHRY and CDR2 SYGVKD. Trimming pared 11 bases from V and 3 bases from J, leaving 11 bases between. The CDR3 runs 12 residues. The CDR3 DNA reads TGTGCCGCCGGGGGGTATGGAAACACCATATATTTT. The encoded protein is CAAGGYGNTIYF.

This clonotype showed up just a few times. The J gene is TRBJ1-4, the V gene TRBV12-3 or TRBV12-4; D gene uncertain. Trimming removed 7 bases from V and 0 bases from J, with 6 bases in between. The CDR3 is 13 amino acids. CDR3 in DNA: TGTGCCAGCACCTCTACAACTAATGAAAAACTGTTTTTT. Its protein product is CASTSTTNEKLFF.

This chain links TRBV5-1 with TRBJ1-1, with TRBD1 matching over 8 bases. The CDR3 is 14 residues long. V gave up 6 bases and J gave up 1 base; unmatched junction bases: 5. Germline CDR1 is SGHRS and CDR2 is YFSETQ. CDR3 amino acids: CASNPGTGNTEAFF. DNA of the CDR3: TGCGCCAGCAACCCAGGGACAGGGAACACTGAAGCTTTCTTT. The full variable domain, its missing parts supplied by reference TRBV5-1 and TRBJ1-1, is KAGVTQTPRYLIKTRGQQVTLSCSPISGHRSVSWYQQTPGQGLQFLFEYFSETQRNKGNFPGRFSGRQFSNSRSEMNVSTLELGDSALYLCASNPGTGNTEAFFGQGTRLTVV.

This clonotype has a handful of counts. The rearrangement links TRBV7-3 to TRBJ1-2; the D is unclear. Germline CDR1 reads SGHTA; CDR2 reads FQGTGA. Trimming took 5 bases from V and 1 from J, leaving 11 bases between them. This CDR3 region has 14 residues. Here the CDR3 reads CASSVDGRNYGYTF. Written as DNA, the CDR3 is TGTGCCAGCAGCGTAGACGGACGTAACTATGGCTACACCTTC.

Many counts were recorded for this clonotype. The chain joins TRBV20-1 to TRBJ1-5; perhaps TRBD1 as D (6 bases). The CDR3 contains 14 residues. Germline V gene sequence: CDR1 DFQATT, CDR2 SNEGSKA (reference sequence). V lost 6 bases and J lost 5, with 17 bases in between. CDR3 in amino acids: CSAPMGGAYQPQHF. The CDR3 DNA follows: TGCAGTGCGCCCATGGGGGGGGCCTATCAGCCCCAGCATTTT.

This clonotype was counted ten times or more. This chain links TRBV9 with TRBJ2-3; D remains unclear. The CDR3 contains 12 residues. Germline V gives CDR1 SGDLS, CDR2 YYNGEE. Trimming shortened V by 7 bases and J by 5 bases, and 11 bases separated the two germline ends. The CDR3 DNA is TGTGCCAGCTCCGTAGCAGGAGATACGCAGTATTTT. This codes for CASSVAGDTQYF. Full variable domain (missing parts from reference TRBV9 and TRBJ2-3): DSGVTQTPKHLITATGQRVTLRCSPRSGDLSVYWYQQSLDQGLQFLIQYYNGEERAKGNILERFSAQQFPDLHSELNLSSLELGDSALYFCASSVAGDTQYFGPGTRLTVL.

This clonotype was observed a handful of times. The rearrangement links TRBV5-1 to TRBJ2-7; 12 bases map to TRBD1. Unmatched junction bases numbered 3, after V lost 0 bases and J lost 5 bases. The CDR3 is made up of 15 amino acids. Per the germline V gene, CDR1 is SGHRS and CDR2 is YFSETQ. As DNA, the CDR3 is TGCGCCAGCAGCTTGGGCGGGACAGGGGGCGACGAGCAGTACTTC. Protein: CASSLGGTGGDEQYF.

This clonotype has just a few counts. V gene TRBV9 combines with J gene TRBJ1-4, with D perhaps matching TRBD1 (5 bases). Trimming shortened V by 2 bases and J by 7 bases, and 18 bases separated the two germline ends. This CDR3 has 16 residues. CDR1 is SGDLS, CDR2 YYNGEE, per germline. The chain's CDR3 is CASSVAGGDGGEKLFF. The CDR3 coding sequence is TGTGCCAGCAGCGTCGCCGGGGGGGATGGCGGTGAAAAACTGTTTTTT.

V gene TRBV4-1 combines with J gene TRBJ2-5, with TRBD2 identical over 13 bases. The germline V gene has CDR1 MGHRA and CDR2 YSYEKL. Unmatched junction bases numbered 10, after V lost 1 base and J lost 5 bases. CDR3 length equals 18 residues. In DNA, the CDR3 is TGCGCCAGCAGCCAAGTCGGACTAGCGGGAGTGCCCCGGGAGACCCAGTACTTC. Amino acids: CASSQVGLAGVPRETQYF.

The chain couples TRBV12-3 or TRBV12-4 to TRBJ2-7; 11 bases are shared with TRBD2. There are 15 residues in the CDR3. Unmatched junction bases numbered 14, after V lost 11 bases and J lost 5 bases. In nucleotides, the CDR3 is TGTGCCTCGGGACTAGCGGACCGCCCGTGGAACGAGCAGTACTTC. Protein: CASGLADRPWNEQYF.